A selection of T cell receptor beta chains follows, all from one sample in a study of cytomegalovirus exposure and HLA in healthy donors. The method was immunoSEQ multiplex PCR; TCRdb's version includes in-frame clones alone and lacks a portion of them. Among over 50,000 clones listed, roughly four fifths were seen once. Source material: PBMCs. These receptors were obtained from a man between 35 and 55 years old in good health and CMV-seronegative. Each CDR3 is given with its conserved first and last residue. Fields, in order: J gene, D gene, clone size, CDR3 length, V gene, CDR3 protein, CDR3 DNA. A D gene is named only where the DNA matches it firmly. A row's size may be missing; if present it is once, few, many or a size class.

j_gene: TRBJ2-1; d_gene: TRBD2; abundance: NA; len: 16; v_gene: TRBV25-1; CDR3aa: CASSESGGENFNEQFF; CDR3nt: TGTGCCAGCAGTGAAAGCGGGGGGGAGAATTTCAATGAGCAGTTCTTC
j_gene: TRBJ1-1; d_gene: NA; abundance: NA; len: 12; v_gene: TRBV14; CDR3aa: CASSPTRVQAFF; CDR3nt: TGTGCCAGCAGCCCCACCAGGGTTCAAGCTTTCTTT
j_gene: TRBJ2-5; d_gene: TRBD2; abundance: NA; len: 18; v_gene: TRBV30; CDR3aa: CAWSVWLAGELRQETQYF; CDR3nt: TGTGCCTGGAGTGTATGGTTAGCGGGGGAATTAAGACAAGAGACCCAGTACTTC
j_gene: TRBJ2-2; d_gene: NA; abundance: NA; len: 13; v_gene: TRBV7-8; CDR3aa: CASSFTGTGELFF; CDR3nt: TGTGCCAGCAGCTTTACGGGGACCGGGGAGCTGTTTTTT
j_gene: TRBJ2-7; d_gene: TRBD1; abundance: NA; len: 14; v_gene: TRBV19; CDR3aa: CVSSMDRANYEQYF; CDR3nt: TGTGTCAGTAGTATGGACAGGGCCAACTACGAGCAGTACTTC
j_gene: TRBJ2-1; d_gene: NA; abundance: NA; len: 15; v_gene: TRBV19; CDR3aa: CASSMGSFLYNEQFF; CDR3nt: TGTGCCAGTAGTATGGGCAGCTTCCTTTACAATGAGCAGTTCTTC
j_gene: TRBJ2-2; d_gene: TRBD2; abundance: few; len: 17; v_gene: TRBV7-3; CDR3aa: CASSLTGLAGFSGELFF; CDR3nt: TGTGCCAGCAGCTTAACCGGACTAGCGGGTTTTTCCGGGGAGCTGTTTTTT
j_gene: TRBJ1-1; d_gene: NA; abundance: few; len: 14; v_gene: TRBV19; CDR3aa: CASSIEARGTEAFF; CDR3nt: TGTGCCAGTAGTATCGAGGCTCGGGGGACTGAAGCTTTCTTT
j_gene: TRBJ2-2; d_gene: TRBD1; abundance: once; len: 15; v_gene: TRBV13; CDR3aa: CASSTGTGVRGELFF; CDR3nt: TGTGCCAGCAGCACCGGAACAGGGGTCAGGGGGGAGCTGTTTTTT
j_gene: TRBJ2-7; d_gene: NA; abundance: NA; len: 16; v_gene: TRBV4-3; CDR3aa: CASSQEKQGTPYEQYF; CDR3nt: TGCGCCAGCAGCCAAGAAAAACAGGGTACACCCTACGAGCAGTACTTC
j_gene: TRBJ2-5; d_gene: TRBD1; abundance: NA; len: 14; v_gene: TRBV18; CDR3aa: CASSPGDRGETQYF; CDR3nt: TGTGCCAGCTCACCGGGGGACAGGGGTGAGACCCAGTACTTC
j_gene: TRBJ1-3; d_gene: TRBD1; abundance: NA; len: 15; v_gene: TRBV6-6; CDR3aa: CASSTDRGPGNTIYF; CDR3nt: TGTGCCAGCAGTACGGACAGGGGACCTGGAAACACCATATATTTT
j_gene: TRBJ1-4; d_gene: TRBD1; abundance: NA; len: 15; v_gene: TRBV18; CDR3aa: CASSQSTGGGEKLFF; CDR3nt: TGTGCCAGCTCACAGTCGACAGGGGGTGGTGAAAAACTGTTTTTT
j_gene: TRBJ2-6; d_gene: NA; abundance: NA; len: 19; v_gene: TRBV7-3; CDR3aa: CASSSGEAGSPSGANVLTF; CDR3nt: TGTGCCAGCAGCTCTGGGGAGGCAGGCTCCCCCTCTGGGGCCAACGTCCTGACTTTC
j_gene: TRBJ2-1; d_gene: NA; abundance: NA; len: 15; v_gene: TRBV18; CDR3aa: CASSPLLQGGNEQFF; CDR3nt: TGTGCCAGCTCACCATTATTGCAGGGAGGAAATGAGCAGTTCTTC
j_gene: TRBJ1-5; d_gene: NA; abundance: NA; len: 13; v_gene: TRBV18; CDR3aa: CASSRGAYEPQHF; CDR3nt: TGTGCCAGCTCACGTGGGGCTTATGAGCCCCAGCATTTT
j_gene: TRBJ2-5; d_gene: TRBD2; abundance: NA; len: 15; v_gene: TRBV25-1; CDR3aa: CASAIAGAGKETQYF; CDR3nt: TGTGCCAGCGCCATAGCGGGGGCCGGAAAAGAGACCCAGTACTTC